These 27 T cell receptor beta chains were sequenced from one sample in a study of identical twins. TCRdb re-called the 5' RACE reads with MiXCR, one entry per CDR3 protein. Here the sample spans under 350,000 distinct CDR3 sequences, roughly 8.6% being singletons. This sample also appeared in a second study, on yellow fever vaccine responses in identical twins.

Input material: CD8+ T cells sorted from blood. The receptors shown here come from a woman between 18 and 29 years old in good health.

This clonotype has only a few counts. The chain couples TRBV12-3 or TRBV12-4 to TRBJ2-5; 8 bases match TRBD2. CDR3 length equals 15 residues. Trimming at V came to 5 bases and at J to 5 bases, leaving 10 bases not matched to a gene. The DNA of the CDR3 is TGTGCCAGCAGTGTCACGGGAGGGCCTGGGGAGACCCAGTACTTC. Residues: CASSVTGGPGETQYF.

This clonotype was detected a few times. The gene calls are TRBV7-6 and TRBJ2-3; D unclear. Germline V gives CDR1 SGHVS, CDR2 FNYEAQ. The CDR3 is made up of 16 amino acids. V was pared by 0 bases and J by 4 bases, with 14 bases between. In nucleotides, the CDR3 is TGTGCCAGCAGCTTAGCTAGTGGCCCGACGGCAGATACGCAGTATTTT. It encodes CASSLASGPTADTQYF.

This clonotype has a handful of counts. CDR3 bases: TGTGCCAGCGGCCAGGAGAGCTCCTACGAGCAGTACTTC. Translated, it gives CASGQESSYEQYF. The V gene is TRBV7-9, the J gene TRBJ2-7; no reliable D call. CDR1 is SEHNR, CDR2 FQNEAQ, per germline (reference sequence). The CDR3 runs 13 residues. V shed 8 bases and J shed 0 bases, with 11 bases lying between them.

This clonotype was observed a few times. The CDR3 here is CASSQGLSASYEQYF. DNA for the CDR3: TGTGCCAGCAGCCAGGGACTTTCTGCCTCTTACGAGCAGTACTTC. The chain has TRBV7-2 and TRBJ2-7; tentative D call: TRBD2 (6 bases). Trimming took off 5 bases at V and 4 bases at J, with 18 bases between the two ends. Germline V lookup: CDR1 SGHTA, CDR2 FQGNSA. There are 15 residues in the CDR3. Looking up the rest from reference TRBV7-2 and TRBJ2-7 gives the full variable domain: GAGVSQSPSNKVTEKGKDVELRCDPISGHTALYWYRQSLGQGLEFLIYFQGNSAPDKSGLPSDRFSAERTGGSVSTLTIQRTQQEDSAVYLCASSQGLSASYEQYFGPGTRLTVT.

The sample holds many counts of this clonotype. This sequence joins TRBV27 and TRBJ2-3, with 9 nucleotides matching TRBD2. The V segment lost 5 bases and the J segment 1 base; nucleotides outside the gene matches: 4. The germline V gene encodes CDR1 MNHEY and CDR2 SMNVEV (reference sequence). The CDR3 totals 15 residues. CDR3 in amino acids: CASSPSSGGTDTQYF. The CDR3 DNA is TGTGCCAGCAGTCCGTCTAGCGGGGGCACAGATACGCAGTATTTT.

This sequence joins TRBV3-1 and TRBJ2-3, with D tentatively TRBD2 (5 bases). Trimming pared 2 bases from V and 8 bases from J, leaving 14 bases between. CDR1 is LGHDT, CDR2 YNNKEL, per germline (reference sequence). The CDR3 is 14 residues long. This CDR3 reads CASSQPLEGITQYF. In DNA form, the CDR3 reads TGTGCCAGCAGCCAACCGCTAGAGGGAATTACGCAGTATTTT.

Turning to this clonotype: No conserved phenylalanine or tryptophan is present at the end of the CDR3, so a read error is the likely explanation. The chain uses TRBV6-5 and TRBJ1-2, with D tentatively TRBD1 (6 bases). The length of the CDR3 is 12 residues. Trimming left V 4 bases short and J 10 bases short, with 13 bases between. Germline loops: CDR1 MNHEY, CDR2 SVGAGI. CDR3 sequence (DNA): TGTGCCAGCAGTTTAGACAGGTCTCACTACACCGTC. Translation: CASSLDRSHYTV.

The rearrangement links TRBV12-3 or TRBV12-4 to TRBJ2-7, with D possibly called TRBD1 or TRBD2 (5 bases each). V lost 4 bases, J lost 1 base, and 11 bases lay in between. This CDR3 contains 14 residues. As DNA, the CDR3 is TGTGCCAGCAGTTACTGGGGACGGTCCTACGAGCAGTACTTC. As protein: CASSYWGRSYEQYF.

The chain couples TRBV5-6 to TRBJ1-1; tentatively, D is TRBD1 (6 bases). Per the germline V gene, CDR1 is SGHDT and CDR2 is YYEEEE. Trimming pared 2 bases from V and 6 bases from J, leaving 11 bases between. This CDR3 region has 13 residues. CDR3 DNA sequence: TGTGCCAGCAGCTTTGTGCAGGGGTCTGAAGCTTTCTTT. It codes for CASSFVQGSEAFF.

This clonotype showed up many times. The chain combines TRBV9 with TRBJ1-1; no clear D gene. This CDR3 contains 15 residues. From germline, CDR1 is SGDLS and CDR2 YYNGEE. Trimming pared 4 bases from V and 1 base from J, leaving 14 bases between. DNA for the CDR3: TGTGCCAGCAGCCCGGGAGGGTCAGGGAACACTGAAGCTTTCTTT. This encodes CASSPGGSGNTEAFF.

There are a few counts of this clonotype. The V and J genes are TRBV29-1 and TRBJ2-1; D possibly matches TRBD1 or TRBD2 (6 bases each). The ends were cut back, 8 bases at V and 11 bases at J, with 25 bases in the middle. The germline CDR1 and CDR2 sequences are SQVTM and ANQGSEA. This CDR3 comprises 14 residues. CDR3 bases: TGCAGCTCAACAACAAGAGGGGGGATTAGCCAGCAGTTCTTC. Its protein product is CSSTTRGGISQQFF.

The chain is built from TRBV2 and TRBJ2-5; D is unresolved. The CDR3 is 14 residues long. Germline CDR1 SNHLY, CDR2 FYNNEI. Trimming cost V 2 bases and J 3 bases, with 10 bases left between them. The CDR3 is CASSEISAEETQYF. The DNA of the CDR3 is TGTGCCAGCAGTGAAATATCGGCGGAAGAGACCCAGTACTTC.

This clonotype was counted ten times or more. V usage is TRBV28 and J usage is TRBJ2-7; weak D call: TRBD1 (5 bases). The CDR3 spans 13 residues. Trimming took 8 bases from V and 0 from J, leaving 11 bases between them. Germline V CDR1 and CDR2: MDHEN, SYDVKM. The CDR3 bases are TGTGCCAGCGGGGCGTGGGACTCCTACGAGCAGTACTTC. Its protein is CASGAWDSYEQYF.

The J gene is TRBJ1-5, the V gene TRBV29-1; possible D gene TRBD1, 6 bases. V lost 0 bases, J lost 7 bases, and 10 bases lay in between. Germline V gene sequence: CDR1 SQVTM, CDR2 ANQGSEA. The CDR3 length is 13 residues. DNA for the CDR3: TGCAGCGTTGAAGATGGAGGGGGGCAGCCCCAGCATTTT. Translated, it gives CSVEDGGGQPQHF.

In DNA, the CDR3 is TGTGCCAGCAGTCCACAAAAACTCCTCTTAGCGGGGGGGCCGGAGACCCAGTACTTC. Its protein product is CASSPQKLLLAGGPETQYF. The V gene is TRBV14, the J gene TRBJ2-5, with 11 bases matching TRBD2. The CDR3 runs 19 residues. After removal of 6 bases from V and 5 bases from J, the junction contained 20 bases not matched to a gene. Per the germline V gene, CDR1 is SGHDN and CDR2 is FVKESK. The complete variable domain, with remaining parts taken from reference TRBV14 and TRBJ2-5, reads EAGVTQFPSHSVIEKGQTVTLRCDPISGHDNLYWYRRVMGKEIKFLLHFVKESKQDESGMPNNRFLAERTGGTYSTLKVQPAELEDSGVYFCASSPQKLLLAGGPETQYFGPGTRLLVL.

The chain combines TRBV7-9 with TRBJ2-1; a possible D gene is TRBD2 (6 bases). This CDR3 has 15 residues. Trimming left V 5 bases short and J 0 bases short, with 11 bases between. Germline lookup yields CDR1 SEHNR and CDR2 FQNEAQ (reference sequence). Here the CDR3 reads CASSEAGSSYNEQFF. The CDR3 bases are TGTGCCAGCAGCGAAGCGGGTTCCTCCTACAATGAGCAGTTCTTC.

V and J are TRBV5-1 and TRBJ2-7; perhaps TRBD1 as D (7 bases). CDR1 is SGHRS and CDR2 is YFSETQ in the germline V gene. The CDR3 runs to 15 residues. Deletions cut 4 bases from V and 4 bases from J, with 18 bases between. The CDR3, as DNA: TGCGCCAGCAGCCCTGCCCAGGGGGGTAGTTACGAGCAGTACTTC. Translation: CASSPAQGGSYEQYF. The full variable domain, in which reference TRBV5-1 and TRBJ2-7 provide the parts outside the CDR3, is KAGVTQTPRYLIKTRGQQVTLSCSPISGHRSVSWYQQTPGQGLQFLFEYFSETQRNKGNFPGRFSGRQFSNSRSEMNVSTLELGDSALYLCASSPAQGGSYEQYFGPGTRLTVT.

In this sample, this clonotype turned up a few times. The V and J genes are TRBV6-5 and TRBJ2-3; D ambiguous. The ends were cut back, 0 bases at V and 1 base at J, with 5 bases in the middle. The CDR3 loop spans 14 amino acids. The germline gives CDR1 MNHEY, CDR2 SVGAGI. In nucleotides, the CDR3 is TGTGCCAGCAGTTACTCCGCAGGCACAGATACGCAGTATTTT. This gives the protein CASSYSAGTDTQYF.

This clonotype was found a few times. The rearrangement links TRBV6-5 to TRBJ2-7; D is uncertain. Between the trimmed V and J ends, which lost 5 bases and 3 bases, there was a span of 11 bases. The CDR3 runs to 13 residues. CDR1 and CDR2 from the germline V gene are MNHEY and SVGAGI. CDR3 DNA sequence: TGTGCCAGCAGTGACGGGTACGGCTACGAGCAGTACTTC. Its protein is CASSDGYGYEQYF.

The gene calls are TRBV4-3 and TRBJ2-1; 8 bases line up with TRBD1. The germline CDR1 and CDR2 sequences are LGHNA and YSLEER. The CDR3 loop spans 17 amino acids. Trimming cost V 2 bases and J 0 bases; bases outside gene matches: 6. The CDR3 here is CASSQNPGGGSYNEQFF. The CDR3 DNA reads TGCGCCAGCAGCCAAAACCCAGGGGGCGGCTCCTACAATGAGCAGTTCTTC.

This chain joins TRBV6-2 or TRBV6-3 and TRBJ2-5; D is tentatively TRBD1 or TRBD2 (5 bases each). Germline CDR1 reads MNHEY; CDR2 reads SVGEGT. Trimming pared 2 bases from V and 4 bases from J, leaving 8 bases between. The length of the CDR3 is 13 residues. The CDR3 coding sequence is TGTGCCAGCAGTTACGGGACGCGAGAGACCCAGTACTTC. It yields the protein CASSYGTRETQYF.

J is TRBJ2-7 and V is TRBV11-2; perhaps D is TRBD1 or TRBD2 (5 bases each). The CDR3 spans 13 residues. The germline V and J ends were trimmed by 5 bases and 4 bases, with 12 bases remaining between them. CDR1 and CDR2 (germline): SGHAT, FQNNGV. Written as DNA, the CDR3 is TGTGCCAGCAGCCCTCGGGACCCATACGAGCAGTACTTC. Encoded protein: CASSPRDPYEQYF.

This clonotype was observed a handful of times. The chain employs TRBV9 and TRBJ2-7; 7 bases line up with TRBD2. This CDR3 has 13 amino acids. Losses at the gene ends were 6 bases for V and 6 bases for J; bases not matched to a gene: 9. CDR1 is SGDLS, CDR2 YYNGEE, per germline. This CDR3 reads CASTRDTGGEQYF. The CDR3 DNA sequence: TGTGCCAGCACCCGAGACACGGGGGGCGAGCAGTACTTC.

This chain links TRBV28 with TRBJ2-3, with 10 bases identical to TRBD2. With 2 bases clipped from V and 2 bases from J, the junction kept 25 bases outside the gene matches. The CDR3 runs 23 residues. CDR1 is MDHEN, CDR2 SYDVKM, per germline. The CDR3 sequence: CASSLPGTERTSGKFDPTDTQYF. Written as DNA, the CDR3 is TGTGCCAGCAGTTTACCCGGGACAGAGCGGACTAGCGGAAAGTTTGACCCCACAGATACGCAGTATTTT.

This clonotype has more than one count but fewer than ten. The genes are TRBV20-1 and TRBJ2-3; a possible D gene is TRBD2 (5 bases). The CDR3 consists of 15 residues. Trimming stripped 0 bases from V and 2 bases from J, with 12 bases between. Germline loops: CDR1 DFQATT, CDR2 SNEGSKA (reference sequence). Written as DNA, the CDR3 is TGCAGTGCTAGAGAGGGAGCTACCTACACAGATACGCAGTATTTT. Translating gives CSAREGATYTDTQYF.

This clonotype was seen many times. The chain couples TRBV7-8 to TRBJ2-1, with unresolved D. Germline CDR1 and CDR2: SGHVS and FQNEAQ. The ends were cut back, 2 bases at V and 5 bases at J, with 16 bases in the middle. The CDR3 is 16 residues long. CDR3 protein: CASSLPQRDGDNEQFF. DNA for the CDR3: TGTGCCAGCAGCTTACCACAGAGAGATGGGGACAATGAGCAGTTCTTC.

This clonotype has at least ten counts. The chain uses TRBV29-1 and TRBJ1-1; 7 bases fit TRBD1. Germline loops: CDR1 SQVTM, CDR2 ANQGSEA. This CDR3 has 11 amino acids. After removal of 6 bases from V and 8 bases from J, the junction contained 6 bases not matched to a gene. CDR3 in amino acids: CSVPRDREAFF. For the CDR3, the DNA is TGCAGCGTCCCCCGGGACAGAGAAGCTTTCTTT.